These T cell receptor beta chains were read from a single sample in a study of cytomegalovirus exposure and HLA in healthy donors. Produced via immunoSEQ multiplex PCR; TCRdb's table is partial and in-frame only. The sample has 110,000 to 150,000 clones; roughly nine tenths are singletons. Sequencing was carried out using PBMCs. The origin of the receptors is a man younger than 30 in good health and CMV-seronegative. Both conserved end residues are part of each CDR3. D genes are given only for firm matches. For some rows the clone size is stated as once, few or many, or as a class when expanded; others skip it.

cdr3_nt cdr3_aa j_call v_call clone_size d_call
TGTGCCAGCAGTCCCTGGGGCAGGGTGAGAAATCAGCCCCAGCATTTT CASSPWGRVRNQPQHF TRBJ1-5 TRBV28 NA NA
TGTGCCAGCAGGCCCATGGGGGGGCCCCAAGAGACCCAGTACTTC CASRPMGGPQETQYF TRBJ2-5 TRBV11-2 NA NA
TGTGCCAGCAGCTTAGGGGCCGCCTCCTACAATGAGCAGTTCTTC CASSLGAASYNEQFF TRBJ2-1 TRBV7-2 NA NA
TGTGCCAGCAGCAACAGGGGGTCTGGGGCCAACGTCCTGACTTTC CASSNRGSGANVLTF TRBJ2-6 TRBV7-2 NA TRBD1
TGTGCCAGCAGTGAAGGGGACGGGGGTAATTCACCCCTCCACTTT CASSEGDGGNSPLHF TRBJ1-6 TRBV2 NA NA
TGTGCCAGCAGCCTACGACAGGGGGCTCGCTACGAGCAGTACTTC CASSLRQGARYEQYF TRBJ2-7 TRBV11-2 NA TRBD1
TGTGCCAGCACCAAGGGGATTGGACAGCATAATGAAAAACTGTTTTTT CASTKGIGQHNEKLFF TRBJ1-4 TRBV28 NA NA
TGTGCCAGCAGCATCGGACTAGCGGGAGCTTACTACGAGCAGTACTTC CASSIGLAGAYYEQYF TRBJ2-7 TRBV7-2 NA TRBD2
TGTGCCAGCAGTGGAGTTCGAAACGCTGCCGGGACACTCCATTCACCCCTCCACTTT CASSGVRNAAGTLHSPLHF TRBJ1-6 TRBV6-1 NA NA
TGTGCCAGCAGTAGGGGACAGGGCGAGAGGAATGAGCAGTTCTTC CASSRGQGERNEQFF TRBJ2-1 TRBV6-6 NA TRBD1
TGTGCCAGCTCCCGAAGGACATTGGGCCAAGAGACCCAGTACTTC CASSRRTLGQETQYF TRBJ2-5 TRBV18 NA NA
TGTGCCAGCAGCCATGTAGCGGGGAGCCACTACGAGCAGTACTTC CASSHVAGSHYEQYF TRBJ2-7 TRBV7-6 few TRBD2
TGTGCCAGCAGCTTAGGGGACACGAACACTGAAGCTTTCTTT CASSLGDTNTEAFF TRBJ1-1 TRBV11-2 NA NA
TGTGCCAGCAGCTTAAATGTTGACAGCCAAGAGACCCAGTACTTC CASSLNVDSQETQYF TRBJ2-5 TRBV7-7 once NA
TGTGCCAGTAGCCCGCTCATAGCGGGAGGTCATGAGCAGTACTTC CASSPLIAGGHEQYF TRBJ2-7 TRBV19 NA TRBD2
TGTGCCAGCAGCTTCCGGGATCAGCCCCAGCATTTT CASSFRDQPQHF TRBJ1-5 TRBV7-9 NA NA
TGTGCCTGGAGTCTATCGGGGGAGCCCTACGAGCAGTACTTC CAWSLSGEPYEQYF TRBJ2-7 TRBV30 NA NA
TGTGCCAGCACCCCGGGACTAGCGGGAGGGGATGAGCAGTTCTTC CASTPGLAGGDEQFF TRBJ2-1 TRBV9 NA TRBD2
TGTGCCAGCAGCTTTCGACAGGGGCAGTATAGCAATCAGCCCCAGCATTTT CASSFRQGQYSNQPQHF TRBJ1-5 TRBV5-6 NA TRBD1
TGTGCCAGCAGCTTAGAACATCTCTTCCTTTATGGCTACACCTTC CASSLEHLFLYGYTF TRBJ1-2 TRBV7-2 NA NA
TGTGCCATCAATATGCGGGAGGGCAAAGGCGGGGAGCTGTTTTTT CAINMREGKGGELFF TRBJ2-2 TRBV10-3 NA TRBD2
TGTGCCAGCAGCCAAAGGGGGGGGGACCGACATGAAAAACTGTTTTTT CASSQRGGDRHEKLFF TRBJ1-4 TRBV14 NA NA
TGTGCCAGCAGCCGACAGGGTAGGATTGACAATGAGCAGTTCTTC CASSRQGRIDNEQFF TRBJ2-1 TRBV11-2 NA TRBD1
TGTGCCAGCGGGGAAAGGGACATCCTTAACTATGGCTACACCTTC CASGERDILNYGYTF TRBJ1-2 TRBV5-4 NA NA
TGTGCCAGCAGTGACGTCGTACAGGGCTTAAACTATGGCTACACCTTC CASSDVVQGLNYGYTF TRBJ1-2 TRBV6-1 NA NA
TGTGCCAGCAAGGAGGTTCAGGGGGGCTCGAGGTACACCTTC CASKEVQGGSRYTF TRBJ1-2 TRBV2 NA TRBD1
TGCGCCAGCAGCTGGGAAAGCGGGGGGTATAGTGAGCAGTTCTTC CASSWESGGYSEQFF TRBJ2-1 TRBV5-1 NA TRBD2
TGTGCCAGCAGCTCGGACAGAAACACTGAAGCTTTCTTT CASSSDRNTEAFF TRBJ1-1 TRBV7-2 NA NA
TGTGCCAGCAGCCCGGGACAGATGAACACTGAAGCTTTCTTT CASSPGQMNTEAFF TRBJ1-1 TRBV11-2 NA TRBD1
TGTGCCAGCAACCTACTACTGGGACAGGAGAACACTGAAGCTTTCTTT CASNLLLGQENTEAFF TRBJ1-1 TRBV5-6 NA TRBD1
TGTGCCAGCAGCTTAGCGGGGACAGGGAGGACCGGGGAGCTGTTTTTT CASSLAGTGRTGELFF TRBJ2-2 TRBV7-9 NA TRBD1
TGTGCCAGCAGCTTGGGGAGCTCTGGGGCCAACGTCCTGACTTTC CASSLGSSGANVLTF TRBJ2-6 TRBV5-6 NA NA
TGCGCCAGCAGCACGGGAAACACTGAAGCTTTCTTT CASSTGNTEAFF TRBJ1-1 TRBV5-1 few NA
TGTGCCAGCAGCCGCCCCTGGTTGGGGGGGGACACAGATACGCAGTATTTT CASSRPWLGGDTDTQYF TRBJ2-3 TRBV7-9 NA TRBD2
TGTGCCAGCAGTTTGGGAGGGTATCAGCCCCAGCATTTT CASSLGGYQPQHF TRBJ1-5 TRBV27 NA NA
TGTGCCAGTAGTATCCGGGGGGGCAGGACAGATACGCAGTATTTT CASSIRGGRTDTQYF TRBJ2-3 TRBV19 NA TRBD2
TGTGCCAGCAGTTCGGGACAGGGGCTCTATCAGCCCCAGCATTTT CASSSGQGLYQPQHF TRBJ1-5 TRBV6-5 NA TRBD1
TGTGCCAGCAGAGCGATCAGCTACACCTTC CASRAISYTF TRBJ1-2 TRBV6-5 NA NA
TGTGCCATCAGTGCAAGGGGGAATGAAGCTTTCTTT CAISARGNEAFF TRBJ1-1 TRBV10-3 NA NA
TGTGCCAGCACAGCGGGGGGGAACACAGATACGCAGTATTTT CASTAGGNTDTQYF TRBJ2-3 TRBV6-1 once TRBD2
TGTGCCACCTCTGGACAGCTTATGGGTCGTGAGCAGTACTTC CATSGQLMGREQYF TRBJ2-7 TRBV10-3 NA NA
TGCGCCAGCAGCTTTCTACCCTCTAGCGGGAGTTCCATATACGAGCAGTACTTC CASSFLPSSGSSIYEQYF TRBJ2-7 TRBV5-1 NA TRBD2
TGTGCCAGCACCCTACGACAGGGGGATCAGCCCCAGCATTTT CASTLRQGDQPQHF TRBJ1-5 TRBV27 NA TRBD1
TGTGCCATCAGCTCCCGAGAGGGAGCGGTCGGCTACACCTTC CAISSREGAVGYTF TRBJ1-2 TRBV10-3 NA NA
TGTGCCAGCAGCGGCGCCGACAGCTCCTATGGCTACACCTTC CASSGADSSYGYTF TRBJ1-2 TRBV5-4 NA NA
TGTGCCAGTAGTATAGCTACAGGACAGGGGTACGAGCAGTACTTC CASSIATGQGYEQYF TRBJ2-7 TRBV19 NA TRBD1
TGCGCCAGCAGTGCTACTAGCGGGACCTTCAATGAGCAGTTCTTC CASSATSGTFNEQFF TRBJ2-1 TRBV10-2 NA TRBD2
TGCGCCAGCAGCCATGGCCCGACTAGCGACCTCAATGAGCAGTTCTTC CASSHGPTSDLNEQFF TRBJ2-1 TRBV4-1 NA TRBD2
TGTGCCACCACGTCCGGGACAGGGGGATACGAGCAGTACTTC CATTSGTGGYEQYF TRBJ2-7 TRBV10-3 NA TRBD1
TGTGCCAGTAGTGGGGCAGGGGTAGGACTGGAAGGCTACACCTTC CASSGAGVGLEGYTF TRBJ1-2 TRBV19 few NA